This T cell receptor beta chain emerged from a study of control samples from healthy donors and cancer patients. The CDR3 covers 12 residues. The germline CDR1 and CDR2 sequences are SGHVS and FNYEAQ. V was shortened by 5 bases and J by 3 bases, with 8 bases between the two germline ends. TCRdb's table, derived via immunoSEQ multiplex PCR, lists solely in-frame clones and lacks some. The sample records 150,000 to 200,000 clones, around 90% being singletons. This clone was counted a single time. The chain links TRBV7-6 to TRBJ2-7, with D possibly being TRBD2 (5 bases). What was sequenced was blood. The TCR was taken from a man aged 25 to 40 in good health. For the CDR3, the DNA is TGTGCCAGCAGCCTCGGGGACTACGAGCAGTACTTC. Its protein product is CASSLGDYEQYF.